The 15 T cell receptor beta chains below come from one sample, sequenced in a study of blood T cell repertoires in COVID-19. The repertoire was sequenced with immunoSEQ multiplex PCR; TCRdb's copy has only in-frame clones and lacks some. The repertoire holds around 300,000 clones, with around 90% as singletons. Sequencing was carried out using peripheral blood. The receptors shown here come from a man aged 18 to 30 with active or convalescent COVID-19.

This chain joins TRBV5-6 and TRBJ1-2; D is undetermined. This CDR3 comprises 16 residues. Trimming removed 2 bases from V and 2 bases from J, with 16 bases in between. The germline CDR1 and CDR2 sequences are SGHDT and YYEEEE. The CDR3 region has the DNA TGTGCCAGCAGCTTAGTGTTCCTAGAACCCAACTATGGCTACACCTTC. It yields the protein CASSLVFLEPNYGYTF.

This chain joins TRBV7-9 and TRBJ2-5, with 10 bases lining up with TRBD2. Germline-derived CDR1 and CDR2 are SEHNR and FQNEAQ (reference sequence). The CDR3 consists of 14 residues. The V and J ends lost 5 bases and 3 bases, in that order; junction bases with no gene match: 3. The CDR3 sequence: CASSPGLAEETQYF. In DNA form, the CDR3 reads TGTGCCAGCAGCCCCGGACTAGCGGAAGAGACCCAGTACTTC.

The chain is built from TRBV29-1 and TRBJ1-2; 9 bases line up with TRBD1. J lost 5 bases, V lost 1 base, and 11 bases had no gene match. CDR3 length: 16 amino acids. CDR1 and CDR2 (germline): SQVTM, ANQGSEA. The CDR3, as DNA: TGCAGCGTTGAAGGAAGCCGGGACAGGGAAATATATGGCTACACCTTC. Translation: CSVEGSRDREIYGYTF.

The chain combines TRBV2 with TRBJ2-7; 9 bases are a match to TRBD1. The CDR3 has 13 amino acids. V lost 9 bases and J lost 5; bases outside the gene matches: 8. Germline V gene data show CDR1 as SNHLY and CDR2 as FYNNEI. As DNA, the CDR3 is TGTGCCAGTCTTTGGGACAGGGACCACGAGCAGTACTTC. Amino acid sequence: CASLWDRDHEQYF.

This clone was seen more than once but under ten times. This chain links TRBV15 with TRBJ2-5; 10 bases are shared with TRBD2. J lost 5 bases, V lost 5 bases, and 8 bases had no gene match. Germline assignment: CDR1 LNHNV and CDR2 YYDKDF (reference sequence). The CDR3 sequence is 15 residues long. The CDR3 sequence is CATSPERGGGETQYF. The CDR3 DNA is TGTGCCACCAGCCCGGAGCGGGGGGGCGGCGAGACCCAGTACTTC. The complete variable domain, with remaining parts taken from reference TRBV15 and TRBJ2-5, reads DAMVIQNPRYQVTQFGKPVTLSCSQTLNHNVMYWYQQKSSQAPKLLFHYYDKDFNNEADTPDNFQSRRPNTSFCFLDIRSPGLGDTAMYLCATSPERGGGETQYFGPGTRLLVL.

This clone was picked up a small number of times. The chain uses TRBV5-1 and TRBJ1-2, with TRBD1 matching 8 bases. The V gene's germline CDR1 is SGHRS and CDR2 YFSETQ. Unmatched junction bases numbered 6, after V lost 4 bases and J lost 4 bases. This CDR3 contains 14 residues. Here the CDR3 reads CASSKGQVPYGYTF. Here the CDR3 DNA reads TGCGCCAGCAGCAAGGGACAGGTACCCTATGGCTACACCTTC.

Note on this clone: Other DNA sequences from this sample encode an identical CDR3 as well. This rearrangement joins TRBV6-2 or TRBV6-3 to TRBJ2-7; D unclear. This CDR3 spans 13 amino acids. The ends were cut back, 0 bases at V and 3 bases at J, with 6 bases in the middle. From germline, CDR1 is MNHEY and CDR2 SVGEGT. CDR3 DNA sequence: TGTGCCAGCAGTTACTCTCTGAGCTACGAGCAGTACTTC. As protein: CASSYSLSYEQYF.

This chain links TRBV19 with TRBJ2-7; D gene uncertain. Germline V gives CDR1 LNHDA, CDR2 SQIVND (reference sequence). This CDR3 is built from 16 residues. Trimming pared 0 bases from V and 2 bases from J, leaving 14 bases between. The CDR3 nucleotides read TGTGCCAGTAGTATAGATCTAGACGGATTCCCCTACGAGCAGTACTTC. It translates to CASSIDLDGFPYEQYF.

J is TRBJ2-3 and V is TRBV5-5; possibly TRBD1 for D (5 bases). This CDR3 region has 16 residues. V lost 0 bases, J lost 2 bases, and 13 bases lay in between. CDR1 and CDR2 from the germline V gene are SGHKS and YYEKEE (reference sequence). The CDR3 here is CASSLGTRKVTDTQYF. The CDR3 nucleotides are TGTGCCAGCAGCTTGGGGACACGGAAAGTCACAGATACGCAGTATTTT.

This clone was seen once. J is TRBJ2-3 and V is TRBV7-3; D ambiguous. V was cut by 5 bases and J by 3 bases, with 12 bases left in between. The CDR3 contains 14 residues. Germline V gives CDR1 SGHTA, CDR2 FQGTGA. CDR3 loop: CASSPRIRTDTQYF. The CDR3 DNA reads TGTGCCAGCAGCCCCAGGATTCGTACAGATACGCAGTATTTT.

This clone occurred once. This chain links TRBV15 with TRBJ2-5; 9 nucleotides line up with TRBD1. The CDR3 contains 16 residues. V gave up 0 bases and J gave up 3 bases; unmatched junction bases: 5. CDR1 is LNHNV, CDR2 YYDKDF, per germline (reference sequence). DNA for the CDR3: TGTGCCACCAGCAGAGATCCAAGGACAGGGGAAGAGACCCAGTACTTC. Translation gives CATSRDPRTGEETQYF.

The CDR3 DNA is TGTGCCAGTAGTCCAGAAACAAGGTCCGGCGGAGAGACCCAGTACTTC. Encoded protein: CASSPETRSGGETQYF. The rearrangement links TRBV19 to TRBJ2-5, with D hard to call. Per germline, CDR1 LNHDA and CDR2 SQIVND (reference sequence). This CDR3 is 16 amino acids long. V lost 5 bases to trimming and J lost 4 bases, with 20 bases between them. The full variable domain, rest sourced from reference TRBV19 and TRBJ2-5, is DGGITQSPKYLFRKEGQNVTLSCEQNLNHDAMYWYRQDPGQGLRLIYYSQIVNDFQKGDIAEGYSVSREKKESFPLTVTSAQKNPTAFYLCASSPETRSGGETQYFGPGTRLLVL.

This sequence joins TRBV9 and TRBJ1-4; D gene uncertain. Trimming shortened V by 4 bases and J by 8 bases, and 15 bases separated the two germline ends. CDR1 is SGDLS, CDR2 YYNGEE, per germline. The CDR3 totals 14 residues. Written as DNA, the CDR3 is TGTGCCAGCAGCCTGGCGGAGAGCTCCGAAAAACTGTTTTTT. This gives the protein CASSLAESSEKLFF.

The rearrangement uses TRBV6-1 and TRBJ1-5, with 7 positions matching TRBD1. This CDR3 has 16 residues. Trimming removed 4 bases from V and 0 bases from J; junction bases left unmatched: 6. Germline CDR1 MNHNS, CDR2 SASEGT. Here the CDR3 DNA reads TGTGCCAGCAGTGTGCCAGGGGGAAATAGCAATCAGCCCCAGCATTTT. This translates into CASSVPGGNSNQPQHF.

J is TRBJ1-4 and V is TRBV19; 7 nucleotides agree with TRBD1. CDR1 and CDR2 (germline): LNHDA, SQIVND (reference sequence). The V and J ends lost 5 bases and 4 bases, in that order; junction bases with no gene match: 10. This CDR3 is 16 amino acids long. For the CDR3, the DNA is TGTGCCAGTAGTCTCTCCGGGACAGCATTTAATGAAAAACTGTTTTTT. This codes for CASSLSGTAFNEKLFF.